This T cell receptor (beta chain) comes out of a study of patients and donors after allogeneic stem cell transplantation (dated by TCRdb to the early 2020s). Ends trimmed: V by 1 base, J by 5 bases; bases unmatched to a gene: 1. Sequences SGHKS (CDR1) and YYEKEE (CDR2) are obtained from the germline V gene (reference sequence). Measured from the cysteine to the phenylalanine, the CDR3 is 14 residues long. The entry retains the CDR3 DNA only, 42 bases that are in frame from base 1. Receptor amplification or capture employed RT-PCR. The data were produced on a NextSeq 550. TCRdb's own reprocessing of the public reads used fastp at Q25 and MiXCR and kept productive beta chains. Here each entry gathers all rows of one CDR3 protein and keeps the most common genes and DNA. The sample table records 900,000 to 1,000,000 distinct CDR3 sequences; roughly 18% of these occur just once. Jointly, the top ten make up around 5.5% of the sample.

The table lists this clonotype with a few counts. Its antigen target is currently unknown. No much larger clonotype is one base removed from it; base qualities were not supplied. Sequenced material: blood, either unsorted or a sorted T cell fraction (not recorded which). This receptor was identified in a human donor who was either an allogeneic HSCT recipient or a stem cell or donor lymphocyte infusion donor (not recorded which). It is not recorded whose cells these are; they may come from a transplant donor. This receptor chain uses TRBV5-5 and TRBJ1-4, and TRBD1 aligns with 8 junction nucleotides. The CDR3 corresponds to CASSLRDRNEKLFF. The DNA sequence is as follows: TGTGCCAGCAGCTTGAGGGACAGGAATGAAAAACTGTTTTTT.